This TCR beta chain comes out of a study of identical twins. The cDNA had a unique molecular identifier and a template-switch universal primer site. TCRdb re-derived calls from the 5' RACE reads in MiXCR, one entry per CDR3 protein. The table records hundreds of thousands of distinct CDR3 sequences, 8.5% to 9% of them present only once. Overall study findings and caveats: Insertion counts were lower in abundant cord blood beta clonotypes, a trend that memory repertoires did not show. There was more out-of-frame TCR alpha sharing in monozygotic twins than models estimated.

In germline, CDR1 is LGHNT, CDR2 FRNRAP. This CDR3 contains 15 residues. J gave up 1 base and V 8 bases, and 10 bases lay outside the gene matches. This clonotype was seen only a few times. Its cognate antigen is unknown. These same records also appear under a second study, on yellow fever vaccine responses in identical twins.

This chain joins TRBV12-5 and TRBJ1-1; 7 bases agree with TRBD1. The sequencing input was PBMCs. The origin of this receptor is a woman between 18 and 30 years old in good health. CDR3 loop: CASTTSDRANTEAFF. The CDR3 nucleotides are TGTGCTAGTACCACAAGCGACAGGGCGAACACTGAAGCTTTCTTT.